The clone carrying this T cell receptor (beta chain) is termed medium-sized. A mixed TRB-A/B primer pool amplified rearranged TRB by multiplex touch-down PCR. TCRdb re-called the multiplex PCR reads with MiXCR, one entry per CDR3 protein. Of 4,000 to 5,500 distinct CDR3 sequences in the sample, 20% to 25% were seen once. This entry is derived from a study of T cell repertoires in aging, cancer and after chemotherapy. The wider study: Donors were grouped into six age bands spanning 30 or younger through 70 or older. Patients with chronic lymphocytic leukemia were sampled before and after fludarabine- or bendamustine-based chemotherapy.

Germline values: CDR1 SQVTM, CDR2 ANQGSEA. The CDR3 runs to 14 residues. The V gene end was trimmed by 3 bases and the J gene end by 4 bases; junction bases not matched to a gene: 8. Peripheral blood genomic DNA, not sorted cells or RNA, was the template. The sequenced material came from blood. This clonotype was obtained from a human donor with a blood cancer. The chain links TRBV29-1 to TRBJ1-1; 7 bases agree with TRBD1. The CDR3 is CSVDNVRGGTEAFF. CDR3 nucleotides: TGCAGCGTTGATAATGTCAGGGGGGGCACTGAAGCTTTCTTT.